Presented here are 25 T cell receptor beta chains from one specimen sequenced in a study of cytomegalovirus exposure and HLA in healthy donors. Produced via immunoSEQ multiplex PCR; TCRdb's table is partial and in-frame only. The sample lists about 120,000 clones; roughly 88% were seen once. Specimen: PBMCs. The receptors were gathered from a man younger than 35 in good health and CMV-seronegative.

V gene TRBV7-9 combines with J gene TRBJ1-2, with D tentatively TRBD1 (5 bases). The CDR3 loop spans 16 amino acids. Germline V gives CDR1 SEHNR, CDR2 FQNEAQ (reference sequence). Trimming removed 3 bases at V and 4 bases at J, with 18 bases between. The CDR3 coding sequence is TGTGCCAGCAGCTTTACCCAGGGTAGGGCGCCCTATGGCTACACCTTC. It encodes CASSFTQGRAPYGYTF.

This chain uses TRBV7-5 with TRBJ2-1; the table gives TRBD1 as D, unverified against the DNA. TRBV7-5 is an annotated pseudogene. This CDR3 is 16 amino acids long. The CDR3 nucleotides are TGTGCCAGAAGCTTATACCCGACAGGGGCCCACAATGAGCAGTTCTTC. Translation: CARSLYPTGAHNEQFF.

V is TRBV6-5 and J is TRBJ2-7; 7 bases are shared with TRBD1. Germline trimming cut 7 bases from V and 0 bases from J; bases unmatched to any gene: 6. Germline CDR1 and CDR2: MNHEY and SVGAGI. This CDR3 is 14 amino acids long. The CDR3 DNA reads TGTGCCAGCAAAGACCGGGACAGCTCCTACGAGCAGTACTTC. Amino acids: CASKDRDSSYEQYF.

Regarding this clone: One junction end disagrees with the germline gene, perhaps due to a read error. The chain joins TRBV7-2 to TRBJ2-1; possible D gene TRBD1, 6 bases. This CDR3 contains 16 residues. CDR1 is SGHTA and CDR2 is FQGNSA in the germline V gene. DNA of the CDR3: TGCGCCAGCAGCCAAGATGCAGGGGCCGAGGGGGATGAGCAGTTCTTC. This gives the protein CASSQDAGAEGDEQFF. Full variable domain (missing parts from reference TRBV7-2 and TRBJ2-1): GAGVSQSPSNKVTEKGKDVELRCDPISGHTALYWYRQSLGQGLEFLIYFQGNSAPDKSGLPSDRFSAERTGGSVSTLTIQRTQQEDSAVYLCASSQDAGAEGDEQFFGPGTRLTVL.

The rearrangement joins TRBV29-1 to TRBJ2-7; D possibly corresponds to TRBD1 (6 bases). Per germline, CDR1 SQVTM and CDR2 ANQGSEA. V was clipped by 1 base and J by 3 bases, with 16 bases between them. The CDR3 has 15 amino acids. The CDR3 sequence: CSVEAWAGTRYEQYF. The CDR3 bases are TGCAGCGTTGAAGCCTGGGCCGGGACACGCTACGAGCAGTACTTC.

This rearrangement joins TRBV11-2 to TRBJ2-7; D perhaps matches TRBD2 (5 bases). The CDR3 sequence is 12 residues long. Trimming pared 5 bases from V and 6 bases from J, leaving 11 bases between. Germline values: CDR1 SGHAT, CDR2 FQNNGV. This chain's CDR3 is CASSQDLFEQYF. DNA for the CDR3: TGTGCCAGCAGCCAGGACTTGTTCGAGCAGTACTTC.

This rearrangement joins TRBV4-1 to TRBJ2-5, with D perhaps matching TRBD2 (5 bases). Germline V gene sequence: CDR1 MGHRA, CDR2 YSYEKL. The CDR3 length is 18 residues. V lost 2 bases and J 5 bases, leaving 24 bases between the germline ends. This CDR3 is CASSQKKWLGLQTETQYF. The CDR3 region has the DNA TGCGCCAGCAGCCAAAAGAAGTGGTTAGGACTCCAGACGGAGACCCAGTACTTC.

Notes on this clone: At one end the junction does not follow the germline gene, possibly because of a read error. V usage is TRBV19 and J usage is TRBJ1-1, with D possibly being TRBD1 (5 bases). Germline assignment: CDR1 LNHDA and CDR2 SQIVND (reference sequence). This CDR3 is 15 amino acids long. CDR3 protein: CASSISRVSDTEAFF. CDR3 coding DNA: TGTGCCAGCAGTATAAGCAGGGTTAGTGACACTGAAGCTTTCTTT.

This chain uses TRBV5-1 with TRBJ1-2, with TRBD1 identical over 9 bases. The ends lost 4 bases at V and 2 bases at J; junction bases unmatched: 9. This CDR3 spans 16 amino acids. Germline values: CDR1 SGHRS, CDR2 YFSETQ. The CDR3, as DNA: TGCGCCAGCAGCCGGGACGGCGGGACAGGGAACTATGGCTACACCTTC. Its protein product is CASSRDGGTGNYGYTF.

A word on this clone: The identical CDR3 is also encoded by other nucleotide sequences in the sample. The chain joins TRBV6-5 to TRBJ1-5, with 11 bases lining up with TRBD1. Unmatched junction bases numbered 1, after V lost 6 bases and J lost 0 bases. The V gene's germline CDR1 is MNHEY and CDR2 SVGAGI. This CDR3 has 15 amino acids. The CDR3 is CASRGTGGSNQPQHF. DNA for the CDR3: TGTGCCAGCAGAGGGACAGGGGGTAGCAATCAGCCCCAGCATTTT.

CDR3 sequence: CASSSGGEASTDTQYF. The CDR3 nucleotides read TGTGCCAGTAGTTCTGGGGGGGAGGCTAGCACAGATACGCAGTATTTT. This rearrangement joins TRBV19 to TRBJ2-3; 7 nucleotides align to TRBD2. The V and J ends lost 5 bases and 0 bases, in that order; junction bases with no gene match: 8. The V gene's germline CDR1 is LNHDA and CDR2 SQIVND (reference sequence). The length of the CDR3 is 16 residues. Based on the CDR3 plus reference TRBV19 and TRBJ2-3, the full variable domain is DGGITQSPKYLFRKEGQNVTLSCEQNLNHDAMYWYRQDPGQGLRLIYYSQIVNDFQKGDIAEGYSVSREKKESFPLTVTSAQKNPTAFYLCASSSGGEASTDTQYFGPGTRLTVL.

The V call is TRBV19, the J call TRBJ1-1; tentatively, D is TRBD1 (5 bases). Looked up from germline, CDR1 is LNHDA and CDR2 is SQIVND (reference sequence). The CDR3 is 15 amino acids. The ends were cut back, 5 bases at V and 0 bases at J, with 13 bases in the middle. This CDR3 is CASSPRQRMNTEAFF. The CDR3 DNA reads as TGTGCCAGTAGTCCGAGACAGAGAATGAACACTGAAGCTTTCTTT.

The gene calls are TRBV7-2 and TRBJ2-1, with D perhaps matching TRBD2 (5 bases). Trimming left V 4 bases short and J 7 bases short, with 14 bases between. CDR1 SGHTA and CDR2 FQGNSA come from the germline V gene. The CDR3 is 14 amino acids. DNA for the CDR3: TGTGCCAGCAGCTCGGAACCGGGGATAAATGAGCAGTTCTTC. The encoded protein is CASSSEPGINEQFF. The full variable domain, with the rest looked up from reference TRBV7-2 and TRBJ2-1, is GAGVSQSPSNKVTEKGKDVELRCDPISGHTALYWYRQSLGQGLEFLIYFQGNSAPDKSGLPSDRFSAERTGGSVSTLTIQRTQQEDSAVYLCASSSEPGINEQFFGPGTRLTVL.

The chain uses TRBV7-2 and TRBJ1-5; D gene unclear. This CDR3 comprises 13 residues. With 5 bases removed from V and 11 bases from J, the gap between germline ends came to 16 bases. The germline V gene encodes CDR1 SGHTA and CDR2 FQGNSA. CDR3 amino acids: CASSPTTRVAQHF. CDR3 sequence (DNA): TGTGCCAGCAGCCCCACCACGCGTGTAGCCCAGCATTTT.

This clone has a single count. The rearrangement joins TRBV5-1 to TRBJ1-4; 10 nucleotides line up with TRBD1. The ends lost 4 bases at V and 7 bases at J; junction bases unmatched: 7. Germline lookup yields CDR1 SGHRS and CDR2 YFSETQ. There are 15 residues in the CDR3. The DNA of the CDR3 is TGCGCCAGCAGCCGAGGGACAGGGGAGGTTGAAAAACTGTTTTTT. It codes for CASSRGTGEVEKLFF.

This sequence joins TRBV7-2 and TRBJ1-3; TRBD1 matches 9 bases. Germline trimming cut 5 bases from V and 0 bases from J; bases unmatched to any gene: 14. The CDR3 covers 19 residues. From germline, CDR1 is SGHTA and CDR2 FQGNSA. CDR3 region: CASSPQGALLGVSGNTIYF. CDR3 in DNA: TGTGCCAGCAGCCCACAGGGGGCCCTGTTAGGAGTCTCTGGAAACACCATATATTTT.

This chain connects TRBV7-6 to TRBJ2-1; tentative D call: TRBD2 (6 bases). The germline V and J ends were trimmed by 2 bases and 8 bases, with 25 bases remaining between them. The CDR3 runs 18 residues. Germline-derived CDR1 and CDR2 are SGHVS and FNYEAQ. CDR3 nucleotide sequence: TGTGCCAGCAGCTTATACCACGGAGGGAGTATCGTTGTCGATGAGCAGTTCTTC. It translates to CASSLYHGGSIVVDEQFF.

The chain couples TRBV5-1 to TRBJ1-1, with 9 bases lining up with TRBD1. This CDR3 comprises 17 residues. Trimming cost V 5 bases and J 3 bases; bases outside gene matches: 14. In germline, CDR1 is SGHRS, CDR2 YFSETQ. In nucleotides, the CDR3 is TGCGCCAGCAGGGACAGAGCGGGACAGGGTTGGGACACTGAAGCTTTCTTT. This codes for CASRDRAGQGWDTEAFF.

The V gene is TRBV25-1, the J gene TRBJ2-7; 11 positions match TRBD1. This CDR3 contains 16 residues. The V segment lost 4 bases and the J segment 0 bases; nucleotides outside the gene matches: 5. Per germline, CDR1 MGHDK and CDR2 SYGVNS. The CDR3 bases are TGTGCCAGCAGTGGGCCCGGGACAGGGGGCTCCTACGAGCAGTACTTC. Translated: CASSGPGTGGSYEQYF.

The chain joins TRBV5-4 to TRBJ2-1; 8 nucleotides line up with TRBD1. The CDR3 sequence is 15 residues long. The V and J ends lost 2 bases and 5 bases, in that order; junction bases with no gene match: 6. CDR1 is SGHNT and CDR2 is YYREEE in the germline V gene (reference sequence). CDR3 loop: CASSFAGGANNEQFF. The CDR3 bases are TGTGCCAGCAGCTTTGCAGGGGGCGCGAACAATGAGCAGTTCTTC.

This clone was seen a single time. The V call is TRBV7-2, the J call TRBJ1-4, with TRBD1 as a possible D gene (5 bases). Germline V gene data show CDR1 as SGHTA and CDR2 as FQGNSA. The CDR3 has 15 residues. Trimming stripped 5 bases from V and 4 bases from J, with 14 bases between. CDR3 in DNA: TGTGCCAGCAGCCGTCTAGGGGAAAGTAATGAAAAACTGTTTTTT. Its protein product is CASSRLGESNEKLFF.

This clone was counted only a few times. V usage is TRBV28 and J usage is TRBJ1-5; D remains ambiguous. From germline, CDR1 is MDHEN and CDR2 SYDVKM. V was clipped by 7 bases and J by 6 bases, with 13 bases between them. This CDR3 region has 13 residues. The CDR3 protein is CASNPLTSQPQHF. The CDR3 coding sequence is TGTGCCAGCAACCCTCTTACATCTCAGCCCCAGCATTTT.

The chain couples TRBV18 to TRBJ2-1; D not resolved. Per germline, CDR1 KGHSH and CDR2 LQKENI. Trimming pared 5 bases from V and 2 bases from J, leaving 16 bases between. This CDR3 comprises 16 residues. The CDR3, as DNA: TGTGCCAGCTCAGACCATTATGGCGGAACCTACAATGAGCAGTTCTTC. Its translation: CASSDHYGGTYNEQFF.

The V gene is TRBV30, the J gene TRBJ2-3; possibly TRBD2 for D (5 bases). V was trimmed by 4 bases and J by 4 bases, leaving 15 bases between them. Germline CDR1 and CDR2: GTSNPN and SVGIG (reference sequence). The length of the CDR3 is 14 residues. The CDR3 coding sequence is TGTGCCTGGAAGAGGGATAGAGGGCCAGATACGCAGTATTTT. This sequence encodes CAWKRDRGPDTQYF.

This clone was observed a few times. The V call is TRBV2, the J call TRBJ2-1, with 9 bases that match TRBD2. V lost 6 bases and J lost 4; bases outside the gene matches: 4. This CDR3 spans 14 amino acids. Germline V gives CDR1 SNHLY, CDR2 FYNNEI. In DNA, the CDR3 is TGTGCCAGCAGCCGAGCGGGGGGTTACAATGAGCAGTTCTTC. Translation gives CASSRAGGYNEQFF.